These 32 T cell receptor beta chains share one sample of origin, sequenced in a study of control samples from healthy donors and cancer patients. TCRdb keeps only in-frame clones here, not all; method: immunoSEQ multiplex PCR. The data hold 120,000 or so clones, with 85% to 90% observed a single time. The sample was PBMCs. These receptors originate from a woman between 55 and 75 years old with lung cancer.

The chain uses TRBV5-1 and TRBJ2-7, with D uncertain. CDR1 is SGHRS, CDR2 YFSETQ, per germline. The CDR3 is made up of 14 amino acids. Trimming pared 2 bases from V and 3 bases from J, leaving 12 bases between. For the CDR3, the DNA is TGCGCCAGCAGCTTAAGATCCCTAAACTACGAGCAGTACTTC. Translation gives CASSLRSLNYEQYF.

The J gene is TRBJ1-1, the V gene TRBV3-1 (or the pseudogene TRBV3-2); TRBD1 is a possible D gene (6 bases). V lost 1 base and J 4 bases, leaving 7 bases between the germline ends. Germline V gene lookup returns CDR1 LGHDT and CDR2 YNNKEL (reference sequence). CDR3 length equals 13 residues. The chain's CDR3 is CASSQGRGTEAFF. DNA for the CDR3: TGTGCCAGCAGCCAAGGCAGGGGCACTGAAGCTTTCTTT.

This chain uses TRBV12-3 or TRBV12-4 with TRBJ1-3, with TRBD1 identical over 7 bases. V dropped 6 bases and J dropped 4; count of bases not matched to a gene: 3. This CDR3 is built from 13 residues. The CDR3 nucleotides read TGTGCCAGCAGCCGGACAGGAGGAAACACCATATATTTT. Translation gives CASSRTGGNTIYF.

The chain joins TRBV5-1 to TRBJ1-3; a weak D match, TRBD1 (6 bases). The CDR3 sequence is 18 residues long. The V gene's germline CDR1 is SGHRS and CDR2 YFSETQ. V was pared by 3 bases and J by 4 bases, with 23 bases between. CDR3 residues: CASSSSGPGARPGNTIYF. The CDR3 region has the DNA TGCGCCAGCAGCTCGAGCGGCCCGGGGGCCAGGCCCGGAAACACCATATATTTT. The variable domain in full, with the rest retrieved from reference TRBV5-1 and TRBJ1-3, is KAGVTQTPRYLIKTRGQQVTLSCSPISGHRSVSWYQQTPGQGLQFLFEYFSETQRNKGNFPGRFSGRQFSNSRSEMNVSTLELGDSALYLCASSSSGPGARPGNTIYFGEGSWLTVV.

The chain recombines TRBV11-2 with TRBJ1-2; a possible D gene is TRBD1 (6 bases). V lost 5 bases, J lost 4 bases, and 14 bases lay in between. Germline lookup yields CDR1 SGHAT and CDR2 FQNNGV. The CDR3 has 14 residues. In nucleotides, the CDR3 is TGTGCCAGCAGCCCCTCTCAGGGGATCTATGGCTACACCTTC. Protein sequence: CASSPSQGIYGYTF.

V is TRBV4-2 and J is TRBJ2-7, with unresolved D. V dropped 0 bases and J dropped 0 bases, with 6 bases sitting between them. This CDR3 has 14 amino acids. The germline V gene has CDR1 LGHNA and CDR2 YNFKEQ. The CDR3 DNA reads as TGTGCCAGCAGCCAAGAGGTCTACTCCTACGAGCAGTACTTC. The encoded protein is CASSQEVYSYEQYF.

J is TRBJ1-6 and V is TRBV19, with D possibly TRBD1 on 5 matching bases. V was trimmed by 3 bases and J by 10 bases, leaving 19 bases between them. This CDR3 is 16 amino acids long. Germline V lookup: CDR1 LNHDA, CDR2 SQIVND (reference sequence). In DNA form, the CDR3 reads TGTGCCAGTAGTATCAGAGTCCGGGCCGGGGGGTCACCCCTCCACTTT. Translated: CASSIRVRAGGSPLHF.

The CDR3 DNA is TGTGCCAGTAGTATAGATCAGGGGATGAGGCAGCCCCAGCATTTT. It is translated as CASSIDQGMRQPQHF. The chain joins TRBV19 to TRBJ1-5; D might be TRBD1 (6 bases). Germline CDR1 LNHDA, CDR2 SQIVND (reference sequence). The CDR3 has 15 residues. Trimming shortened V by 0 bases and J by 7 bases, and 13 bases separated the two germline ends.

The J gene is TRBJ1-1, the V gene TRBV30; weak D call: TRBD1 (6 bases). V lost 7 bases and J 0 bases, leaving 12 bases between the germline ends. CDR1 and CDR2 (germline): GTSNPN, SVGIG (reference sequence). The length of the CDR3 is 13 residues. CDR3 sequence: CALMTGMNTEAFF. CDR3 bases: TGTGCCTTAATGACAGGAATGAACACTGAAGCTTTCTTT.

This chain joins TRBV7-9 and TRBJ2-1; 8 nucleotides agree with TRBD1. The CDR3 sequence is 13 residues long. V shed 5 bases and J 6 bases; nucleotides not matched to a gene: 3. Germline assignment: CDR1 SEHNR and CDR2 FQNEAQ (reference sequence). In DNA form, the CDR3 reads TGTGCCAGCAGCCGGACAGGGATCAATGAGCAGTTCTTC. Translation: CASSRTGINEQFF.

The chain links TRBV7-9 to TRBJ2-3; a possible D gene is TRBD2 (5 bases). Germline V gene sequence: CDR1 SEHNR, CDR2 FQNEAQ (reference sequence). Trimming removed 8 bases at V and 0 bases at J, with 12 bases between. This CDR3 contains 14 residues. CDR3 sequence reads: CASPIGGSTDTQYF. The CDR3 DNA is TGTGCCAGCCCCATCGGCGGGAGCACAGATACGCAGTATTTT.

This chain's CDR3 is CASSLGGSGRRFGTQYF. CDR3 nucleotides: TGTGCCAGCAGCTTAGGAGGTAGCGGGAGACGTTTCGGGACCCAGTACTTC. The chain recombines TRBV7-2 with TRBJ2-5; TRBD2 agrees at 9 bases. CDR3 length: 17 residues. CDR1 is SGHTA and CDR2 is FQGNSA in the germline V gene. V trimming: 1 base; J trimming: 7 bases; junction bases outside the gene matches: 13.

The gene calls are TRBV29-1 and TRBJ2-1; 7 bases align to TRBD2. The CDR3 contains 15 residues. The junction had 14 bases not matched to a gene; V was cut back by 4 bases and J by 8 bases. Germline V gives CDR1 SQVTM, CDR2 ANQGSEA. CDR3 DNA sequence: TGCAGCGTTGGGTTGGGACTATCGGGTTTGGATGAGCAGTTCTTC. Translation: CSVGLGLSGLDEQFF.

This rearrangement joins TRBV7-9 to TRBJ1-6; the D is unclear. Germline values: CDR1 SEHNR, CDR2 FQNEAQ (reference sequence). V was pared by 1 base and J by 7 bases, with 11 bases between. This CDR3 comprises 15 residues. CDR3 DNA: TGTGCCAGCAGCTTAGGCAGAGGGAACAATTCACCCCTCCACTTT. Its protein product is CASSLGRGNNSPLHF.

J is TRBJ2-7 and V is TRBV9, with TRBD1 matching over 7 bases. Germline trimming cut 2 bases from V and 0 bases from J; bases unmatched to any gene: 5. Germline V CDR1 and CDR2: SGDLS, YYNGEE. This CDR3 contains 15 residues. CDR3 DNA sequence: TGTGCCAGCAGCGTGACAGGGCATATCTCCTACGAGCAGTACTTC. Amino acids: CASSVTGHISYEQYF.

The chain recombines TRBV3-1 (or the pseudogene TRBV3-2) with TRBJ1-2, with D maybe TRBD1 (5 bases). The CDR3 spans 13 residues. The V gene's germline CDR1 is LGHDT and CDR2 YNNKEL (reference sequence). The V gene lost 0 bases and the J gene lost 10 bases, with 12 bases spanning the gap. Here the CDR3 reads CASSQDSAGHYTF. The CDR3 nucleotides are TGTGCCAGCAGCCAAGATTCGGCAGGACACTACACCTTC.

The chain has TRBV7-2 and TRBJ1-1; weak D call: TRBD1 (5 bases). V was pared by 5 bases and J by 4 bases, with 14 bases between. This CDR3 is built from 14 residues. CDR1 and CDR2 (germline): SGHTA, FQGNSA. The CDR3 is CASSLSRGGTEAFF. In DNA, the CDR3 is TGTGCCAGCAGCCTTTCGAGGGGAGGCACTGAAGCTTTCTTT. The full variable domain, rest sourced from reference TRBV7-2 and TRBJ1-1, is GAGVSQSPSNKVTEKGKDVELRCDPISGHTALYWYRQSLGQGLEFLIYFQGNSAPDKSGLPSDRFSAERTGGSVSTLTIQRTQQEDSAVYLCASSLSRGGTEAFFGQGTRLTVV.

A word on this clone: A junction boundary mismatches the germline segment, possibly from a read error. CDR3 sequence reads: CASSPDLNTEAFF. CDR3 sequence (DNA): TGTGCTAGCAGCCCCGACCTGAACACTGAAGCTTTCTTT. The V and J genes are TRBV7-7 and TRBJ1-1; D not resolved. The CDR3 consists of 13 residues. The germline V gene encodes CDR1 SSHAT and CDR2 FNYEAQ (reference sequence).

The V call is TRBV4-1, the J call TRBJ2-1, with D maybe TRBD2 (5 bases). Germline CDR1 and CDR2: MGHRA and YSYEKL. This CDR3 spans 16 amino acids. The V end was cut by 2 bases, the J end by 4 bases, with 15 bases between. The CDR3 DNA follows: TGCGCCAGCAGCCAACCCTCCAGCGGCACTTACAATGAGCAGTTCTTC. Translation: CASSQPSSGTYNEQFF.

The rearrangement uses TRBV28 and TRBJ1-6; D remains ambiguous. CDR3 length: 16 amino acids. Trimming shortened V by 2 bases and J by 10 bases, and 18 bases separated the two germline ends. Germline V gives CDR1 MDHEN, CDR2 SYDVKM. This CDR3 reads CASSLISGPRGSPLHF. DNA of the CDR3: TGTGCCAGCAGTTTAATAAGTGGGCCCCGCGGGTCACCCCTCCACTTT.

The rearrangement links TRBV18 to TRBJ1-5; TRBD1 aligns across 7 bases. The CDR3 contains 16 residues. CDR1 and CDR2 from the germline V gene are KGHSH and LQKENI. Losses at the gene ends were 5 bases for V and 0 bases for J; bases not matched to a gene: 7. CDR3 nucleotides: TGTGCCAGCTCAAACGGACAGGCATATAGCAATCAGCCCCAGCATTTT. This gives the protein CASSNGQAYSNQPQHF.

In DNA, the CDR3 is TGTGCCAGCAGATCCCCGGGGGGGGCCCCAAACATTCAGTACTTC. It encodes CASRSPGGAPNIQYF. V usage is TRBV6-5 and J usage is TRBJ2-4, with 8 bases identical to TRBD2. Germline loops: CDR1 MNHEY, CDR2 SVGAGI. The CDR3 runs to 15 residues. The V and J ends lost 6 bases and 6 bases, in that order; junction bases with no gene match: 10.

The chain has TRBV9 and TRBJ1-4; no clear D. The CDR3 spans 14 residues. Trimming removed 0 bases at V and 3 bases at J, with 6 bases between. CDR1 and CDR2 (germline): SGDLS, YYNGEE. For the CDR3, the DNA is TGTGCCAGCAGCGTAGGAGTCGCTAATGAAAAACTGTTTTTT. As protein: CASSVGVANEKLFF.

The CDR3 loop is CASSFSPGTGKEQGGYTF. CDR3 DNA sequence: TGCGCCAGCAGCTTCAGTCCCGGGACAGGGAAAGAGCAGGGTGGCTACACCTTC. The chain joins TRBV5-1 to TRBJ1-2, with 9 bases fitting TRBD1. The V gene end was trimmed by 2 bases and the J gene end by 7 bases; junction bases not matched to a gene: 18. CDR1 is SGHRS and CDR2 is YFSETQ in the germline V gene. The CDR3 extends over 18 amino acids.

The chain uses TRBV5-1 and TRBJ2-3; 8 bases agree with TRBD2. J lost 1 base, V lost 4 bases, and 5 bases had no gene match. From germline, CDR1 is SGHRS and CDR2 YFSETQ. This CDR3 is 15 amino acids long. The CDR3 region is CASSTGTRGTDTQYF. In DNA form, the CDR3 reads TGCGCCAGCAGCACCGGGACTAGAGGCACAGATACGCAGTATTTT. Full variable domain (rest looked up from reference TRBV5-1 and TRBJ2-3): KAGVTQTPRYLIKTRGQQVTLSCSPISGHRSVSWYQQTPGQGLQFLFEYFSETQRNKGNFPGRFSGRQFSNSRSEMNVSTLELGDSALYLCASSTGTRGTDTQYFGPGTRLTVL.

The chain uses TRBV5-4 and TRBJ2-7; a weak D match, TRBD1 (5 bases). CDR1 is SGHNT and CDR2 is YYREEE in the germline V gene (reference sequence). V lost 3 bases to trimming and J lost 2 bases, with 15 bases between them. The CDR3 is made up of 15 amino acids. The CDR3 loop is CASSSEPGFTYEQYF. CDR3 nucleotide sequence: TGTGCCAGCAGCTCCGAACCAGGGTTTACCTACGAGCAGTACTTC.

The rearrangement joins TRBV25-1 to TRBJ1-1; no clear D. Germline CDR1 MGHDK, CDR2 SYGVNS. Trimming removed 3 bases at V and 6 bases at J, with 17 bases between. The CDR3 totals 15 residues. For the CDR3, the DNA is TGTGCCAGCAGTGACACAAAACGGGCCCCCGCTGAAGCTTTCTTT. This encodes CASSDTKRAPAEAFF.

The DNA for the CDR3 is TGTGCCAGCAGTATGGACAGTGTCCGTGGCTACACCTTC. This codes for CASSMDSVRGYTF. The V call is TRBV12-3 or TRBV12-4, the J call TRBJ1-2; tentative D call: TRBD1 (6 bases). There are 13 residues in the CDR3. V gave up 5 bases and J gave up 7 bases, with 14 bases separating them.

V gene TRBV29-1 combines with J gene TRBJ1-2; TRBD1 might be the D (6 bases). Deletions cut 4 bases from V and 8 bases from J, with 14 bases between. The CDR3 spans 12 residues. Germline V gene data show CDR1 as SQVTM and CDR2 as ANQGSEA. The CDR3 reads CSVGLKGEGYTF. In nucleotides, the CDR3 is TGCAGCGTTGGACTAAAGGGGGAGGGCTACACCTTC.

This clone appeared once. The genes are TRBV11-3 and TRBJ1-1; no reliable D call. The germline CDR1 and CDR2 sequences are SGHNT and YENEEA. The CDR3 has 14 residues. V lost 1 base to trimming and J lost 1 base, with 7 bases between them. This CDR3 reads CASSLAHRNTEAFF. The CDR3 nucleotides read TGTGCCAGCAGCTTAGCCCATCGGAACACTGAAGCTTTCTTT.

This clone has just a few counts. The rearrangement joins TRBV19 to TRBJ2-7; 9 bases match TRBD2. The CDR3 has 18 residues. Trimming at V came to 5 bases and at J to 7 bases, leaving 21 bases not matched to a gene. The germline CDR1 and CDR2 sequences are LNHDA and SQIVND (reference sequence). In DNA, the CDR3 is TGTGCCAGTAGTTTCGGGGGGTCTAGCGGGGCCCCCCTAAGGGAGCAGTACTTC. Translating it yields CASSFGGSSGAPLREQYF.

The chain couples TRBV4-1 to TRBJ1-2; 7 nucleotides align to TRBD1. Germline assignment: CDR1 MGHRA and CDR2 YSYEKL. The CDR3 covers 17 residues. V lost 3 bases and J lost 5; bases outside the gene matches: 15. The CDR3 spells CASSHESRQGGWYGYTF. Written as DNA, the CDR3 is TGCGCCAGCAGCCATGAATCTCGACAGGGCGGGTGGTATGGCTACACCTTC.